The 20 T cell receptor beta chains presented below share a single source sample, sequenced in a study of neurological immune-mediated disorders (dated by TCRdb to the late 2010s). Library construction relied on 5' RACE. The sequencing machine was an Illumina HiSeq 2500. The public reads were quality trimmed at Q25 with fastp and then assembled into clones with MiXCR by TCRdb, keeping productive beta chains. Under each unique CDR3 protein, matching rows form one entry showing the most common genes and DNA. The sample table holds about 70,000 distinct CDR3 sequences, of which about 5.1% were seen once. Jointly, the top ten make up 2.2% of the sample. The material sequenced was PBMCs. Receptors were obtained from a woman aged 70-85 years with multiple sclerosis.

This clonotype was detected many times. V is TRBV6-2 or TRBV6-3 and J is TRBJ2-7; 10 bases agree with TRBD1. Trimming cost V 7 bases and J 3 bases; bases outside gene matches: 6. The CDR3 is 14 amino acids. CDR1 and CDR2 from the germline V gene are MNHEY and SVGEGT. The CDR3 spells CASTETGGFYEQYF. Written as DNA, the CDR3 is TGTGCCAGCACCGAGACAGGGGGCTTCTACGAGCAGTACTTC.

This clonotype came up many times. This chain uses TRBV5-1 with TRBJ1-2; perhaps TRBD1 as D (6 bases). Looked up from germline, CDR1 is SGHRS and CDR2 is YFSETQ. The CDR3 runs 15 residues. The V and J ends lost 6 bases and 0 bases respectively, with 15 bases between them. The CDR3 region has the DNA TGCGCCAGCAAGGGGGACACATCGGCTAACTATGGCTACACCTTC. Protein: CASKGDTSANYGYTF. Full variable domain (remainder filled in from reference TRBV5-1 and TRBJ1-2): KAGVTQTPRYLIKTRGQQVTLSCSPISGHRSVSWYQQTPGQGLQFLFEYFSETQRNKGNFPGRFSGRQFSNSRSEMNVSTLELGDSALYLCASKGDTSANYGYTFGSGTRLTVV.

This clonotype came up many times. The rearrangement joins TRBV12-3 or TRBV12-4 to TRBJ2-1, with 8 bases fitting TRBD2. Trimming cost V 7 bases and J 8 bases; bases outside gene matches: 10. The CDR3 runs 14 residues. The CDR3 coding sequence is TGTGCCAGCAACCCTAGCGGGTCGTCCCATGAGCAGTTCTTC. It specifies CASNPSGSSHEQFF.

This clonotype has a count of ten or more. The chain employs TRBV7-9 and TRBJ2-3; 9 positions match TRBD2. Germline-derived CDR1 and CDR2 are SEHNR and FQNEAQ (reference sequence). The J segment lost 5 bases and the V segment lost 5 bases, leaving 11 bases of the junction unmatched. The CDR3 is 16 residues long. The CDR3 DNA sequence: TGTGCCAGCAGCCTTAGCGGGAGAGGACTTTTAGATACGCAGTATTTT. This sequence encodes CASSLSGRGLLDTQYF.

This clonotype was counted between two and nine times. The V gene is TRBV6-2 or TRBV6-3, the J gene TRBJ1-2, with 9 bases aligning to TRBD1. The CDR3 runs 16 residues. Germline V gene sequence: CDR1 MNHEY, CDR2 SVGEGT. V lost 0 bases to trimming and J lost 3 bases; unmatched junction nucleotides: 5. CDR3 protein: CASSYSPGQGDYGYTF. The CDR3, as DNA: TGTGCCAGCAGTTACTCACCGGGACAGGGCGACTATGGCTACACCTTC.

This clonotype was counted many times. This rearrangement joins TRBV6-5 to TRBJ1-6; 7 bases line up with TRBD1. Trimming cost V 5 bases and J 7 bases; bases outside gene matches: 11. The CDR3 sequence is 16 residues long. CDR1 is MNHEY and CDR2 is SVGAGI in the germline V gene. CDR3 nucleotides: TGTGCCAGCAGTAAGGGGGCCGGGGGAAACAATTCACCCCTCCACTTT. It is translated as CASSKGAGGNNSPLHF.

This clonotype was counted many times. The CDR3 spells CASSEAGTGENQPQHF. DNA of the CDR3: TGTGCCAGCAGCGAGGCCGGGACAGGCGAAAATCAGCCCCAGCATTTT. This chain uses TRBV6-2 or TRBV6-3 with TRBJ1-5; TRBD1 agrees at 8 bases. The CDR3 runs 16 residues. The V and J ends lost 6 bases and 4 bases, in that order; junction bases with no gene match: 11. Per the germline V gene, CDR1 is MNHEY and CDR2 is SVGEGT.

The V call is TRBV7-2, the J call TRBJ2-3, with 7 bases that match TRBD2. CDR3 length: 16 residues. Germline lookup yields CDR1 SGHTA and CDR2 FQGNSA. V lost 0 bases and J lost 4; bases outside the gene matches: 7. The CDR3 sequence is CASSLAGGSWSDTQYF. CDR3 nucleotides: TGTGCCAGCAGCTTAGCGGGCGGGAGCTGGTCAGATACGCAGTATTTT. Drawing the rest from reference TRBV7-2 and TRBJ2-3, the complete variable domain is GAGVSQSPSNKVTEKGKDVELRCDPISGHTALYWYRQSLGQGLEFLIYFQGNSAPDKSGLPSDRFSAERTGGSVSTLTIQRTQQEDSAVYLCASSLAGGSWSDTQYFGPGTRLTVL.

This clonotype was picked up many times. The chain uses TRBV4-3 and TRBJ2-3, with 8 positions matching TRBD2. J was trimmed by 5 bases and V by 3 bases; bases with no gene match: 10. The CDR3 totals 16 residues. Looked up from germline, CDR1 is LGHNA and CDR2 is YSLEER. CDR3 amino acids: CASSQLPAGEVDTQYF. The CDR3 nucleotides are TGCGCCAGCAGCCAGCTTCCAGCGGGAGAGGTAGATACGCAGTATTTT.

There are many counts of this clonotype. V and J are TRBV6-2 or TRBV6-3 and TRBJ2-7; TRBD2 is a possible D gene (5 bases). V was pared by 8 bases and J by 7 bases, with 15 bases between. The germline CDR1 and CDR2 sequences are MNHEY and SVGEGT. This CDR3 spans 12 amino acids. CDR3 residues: CASAINGEEQYF. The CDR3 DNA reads TGTGCCAGCGCTATTAACGGGGAAGAGCAGTACTTC.

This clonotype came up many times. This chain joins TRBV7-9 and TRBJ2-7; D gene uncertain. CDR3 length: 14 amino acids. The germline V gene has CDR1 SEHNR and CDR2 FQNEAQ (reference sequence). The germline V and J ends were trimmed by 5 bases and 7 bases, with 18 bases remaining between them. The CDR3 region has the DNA TGTGCCAGCAGCCGAGACAACGGGTGGCAGGAGCAGTACTTC. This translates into CASSRDNGWQEQYF.

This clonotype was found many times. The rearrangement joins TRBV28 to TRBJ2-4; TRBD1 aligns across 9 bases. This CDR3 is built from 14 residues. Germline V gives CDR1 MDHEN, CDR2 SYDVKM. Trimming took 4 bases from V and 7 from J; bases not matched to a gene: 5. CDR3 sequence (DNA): TGTGCCAGCAGTTCCGGACAGGGGTGGAACATTCAGTACTTC. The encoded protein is CASSSGQGWNIQYF.

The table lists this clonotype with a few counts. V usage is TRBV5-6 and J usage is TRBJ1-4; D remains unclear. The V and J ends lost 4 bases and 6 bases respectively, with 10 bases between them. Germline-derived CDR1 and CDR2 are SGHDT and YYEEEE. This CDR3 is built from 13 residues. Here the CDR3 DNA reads TGTGCCAGCAGCCTGGATGTAGATGAAAAACTGTTTTTT. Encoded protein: CASSLDVDEKLFF.

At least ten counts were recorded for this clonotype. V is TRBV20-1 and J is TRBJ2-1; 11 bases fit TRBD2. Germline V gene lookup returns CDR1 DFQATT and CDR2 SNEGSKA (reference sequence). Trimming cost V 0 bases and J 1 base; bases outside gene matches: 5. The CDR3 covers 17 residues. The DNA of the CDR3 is TGCAGTGCTAGAGATGAAGTAGCGGGAGGGTCCTACAATGAGCAGTTCTTC. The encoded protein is CSARDEVAGGSYNEQFF.

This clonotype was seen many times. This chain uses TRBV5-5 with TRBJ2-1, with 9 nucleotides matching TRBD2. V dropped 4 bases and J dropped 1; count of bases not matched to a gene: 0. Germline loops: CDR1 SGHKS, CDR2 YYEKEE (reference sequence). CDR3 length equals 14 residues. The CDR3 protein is CASSSGRSYNEQFF. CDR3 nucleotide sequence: TGTGCCAGCAGCAGCGGGAGGTCCTACAATGAGCAGTTCTTC.

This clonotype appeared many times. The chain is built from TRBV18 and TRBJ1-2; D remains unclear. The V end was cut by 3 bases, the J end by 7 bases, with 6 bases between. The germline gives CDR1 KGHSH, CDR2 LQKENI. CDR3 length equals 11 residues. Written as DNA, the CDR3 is TGTGCCAGCTCACCTGACCTTGGCTACACCTTC. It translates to CASSPDLGYTF.

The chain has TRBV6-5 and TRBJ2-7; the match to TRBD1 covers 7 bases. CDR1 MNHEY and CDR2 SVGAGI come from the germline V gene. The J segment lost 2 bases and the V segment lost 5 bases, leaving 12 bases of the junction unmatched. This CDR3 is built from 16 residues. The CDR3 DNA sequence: TGTGCCAGCAGTCGAGGAACGGACAGGATAACCTACGAGCAGTACTTC. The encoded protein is CASSRGTDRITYEQYF.

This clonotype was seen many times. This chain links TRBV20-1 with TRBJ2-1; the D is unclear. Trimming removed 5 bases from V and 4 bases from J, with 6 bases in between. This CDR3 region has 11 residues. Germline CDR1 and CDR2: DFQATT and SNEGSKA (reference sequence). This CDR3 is CSAATYNEQFF. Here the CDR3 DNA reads TGCAGTGCTGCCACTTACAATGAGCAGTTCTTC.

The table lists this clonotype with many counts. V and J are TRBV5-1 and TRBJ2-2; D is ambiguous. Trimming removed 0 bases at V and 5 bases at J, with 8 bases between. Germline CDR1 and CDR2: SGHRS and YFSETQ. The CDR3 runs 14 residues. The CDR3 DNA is TGCGCCAGCAGCTTGGACAGATCGACCGGGGAGCTGTTTTTT. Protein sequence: CASSLDRSTGELFF.

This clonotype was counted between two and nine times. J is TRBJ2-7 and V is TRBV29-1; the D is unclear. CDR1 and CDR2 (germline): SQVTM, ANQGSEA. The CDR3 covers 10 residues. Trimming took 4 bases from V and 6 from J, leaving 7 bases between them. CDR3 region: CSVGVPEQYF. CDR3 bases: TGCAGCGTTGGGGTCCCCGAGCAGTACTTC.